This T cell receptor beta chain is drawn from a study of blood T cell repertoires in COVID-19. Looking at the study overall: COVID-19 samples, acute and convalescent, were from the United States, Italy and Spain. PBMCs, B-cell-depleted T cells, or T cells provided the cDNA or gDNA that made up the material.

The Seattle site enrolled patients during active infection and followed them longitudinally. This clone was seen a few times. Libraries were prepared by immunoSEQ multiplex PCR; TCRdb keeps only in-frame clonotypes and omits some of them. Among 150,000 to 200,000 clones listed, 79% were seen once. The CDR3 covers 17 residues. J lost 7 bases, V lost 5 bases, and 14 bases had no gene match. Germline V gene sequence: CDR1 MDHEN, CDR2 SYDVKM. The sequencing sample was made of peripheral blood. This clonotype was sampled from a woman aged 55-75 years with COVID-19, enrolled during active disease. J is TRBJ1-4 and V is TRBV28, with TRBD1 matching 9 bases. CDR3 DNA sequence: TGTGCCAGCAGTGTGACACCCTCACAGGGGGCAGGTGAAAAACTGTTTTTT. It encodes CASSVTPSQGAGEKLFF.